This record concerns one T cell receptor (beta chain) sequence. Its matching antigen is unknown. These data belong to a study of cytomegalovirus exposure and HLA in healthy donors. General study findings and limits: One variant, a missense change in DCLRE1C, was linked in a later analysis to TCR beta V- and J-gene trimming. What TCR beta sequences reportedly achieved was accurate prediction of HLA-A and HLA-B alleles in most subjects. CMV serostatus was the sole immune exposure data available.

A multiplex PCR was run with 60 Vbeta primers and 13 Jbeta primers. Assay used: immunoSEQ multiplex PCR; TCRdb lists only in-frame clones, some missing. In the table there are more than 75,000 clones, approximately 74% of which are singletons. The CDR3 spans 16 residues. With 2 bases removed from V and 0 bases from J, the gap between germline ends came to 13 bases. Germline V CDR1 and CDR2: MNHNY, SVGAGI (reference sequence). Material for sequencing was PBMCs. This clonotype was sampled from a man between 35 and 55 years old in good health and CMV-seropositive. V gene TRBV6-6 combines with J gene TRBJ1-1, with D possibly being TRBD1 (5 bases). CDR3 amino acids: CASSYSTGGMNTEAFF. CDR3 DNA sequence: TGTGCCAGCAGTTACAGTACAGGCGGGATGAACACTGAAGCTTTCTTT.